The subject of this entry is one TCR beta chain. Given a much more abundant clone one base away, this may be a read error. The data derive from a study of blood T cells in healthy people across ages. The CDR3 sequence is 17 residues long. The junction had 13 bases not matched to a gene; V was cut back by 2 bases and J by 5 bases. Per germline, CDR1 SGHTA and CDR2 FQGNSA. Together with a sample-barcoded 5' primer, a J-beta primer mix was included in a second PCR lasting 7 to 11 cycles. TCRdb reanalysed the 5' RACE reads using MiXCR and keeps one entry per CDR3 protein. The sample carries fewer than 1 million distinct CDR3 sequences, around 45% recorded once.

The receptor was isolated from a man between 60 and 75 years old in good health. The sequenced material came from blood. The chain joins TRBV7-2 to TRBJ2-3, with 7 bases identical to TRBD2. CDR3 sequence: CASSLRRRRAGIDTQYF. CDR3 in DNA: TGTGCCAGCAGCTTACGCCGAAGACGAGCGGGGATAGATACGCAGTATTTT.